This T cell receptor (beta chain) was sequenced during a study of T cells in Graves' hyperthyroidism and ophthalmopathy (dated by TCRdb to between 2018 and 2020). At the level of the whole study: Peripheral blood samples were taken at the time of initial diagnosis, prior to any treatment. TCR V-J signatures able to tell the groups apart were searched for in a discovery cohort of approximately 95 patients, of whom about 40 had Graves' ophthalmopathy and 55 to 65 had stable Graves' hyperthyroidism. The approximately 100 discovery patients were divided at random into training and test sets in a 7:3 ratio. Prospective prediction of ophthalmopathy was tested in an independent validation cohort consisting of roughly 19 hyperthyroidism patients and around 16 patients who later progressed to ophthalmopathy. After blood sampling, hyperthyroidism patients were treated with methimazole at a starting dose of 30 mg daily, and ophthalmopathy patients were treated with high-dose intravenous methylprednisolone. In addition, the study compared T-cell repertoires in thyroid tissue and in blood from a handful of Graves' hyperthyroidism patients. TCR Vbeta CDR3 sequencing of 135 peripheral blood samples (approximately 44 ophthalmopathy, about 80 hyperthyroidism and roughly 17 progressor patients) is reported in the paper.

This clonotype was detected many times. Its antigen is not yet known. Base-call qualities are not available, and no considerably larger clone is one nucleotide away. Graves' hyperthyroidism was defined as stable when no progression to ophthalmopathy occurred over 18 months of follow-up. Hyperthyroidism patients were aged 18 to 65 years and newly diagnosed, with disease duration of less than 2 months. The study excluded patients with uncontrolled infections, other autoimmune diseases, pregnancy or lactation. Diagnoses were based on clinical symptoms, serum thyroxine and TRAb, thyroid ultrasound and orbital computed tomography. PBMCs were separated from over 9 ml of fresh peripheral blood using Ficoll-Paque density gradient centrifugation. Total RNA was extracted with Trizol reagent, and quality was checked on an Agilent 2100 Bioanalyzer. CDR1 and CDR2, per the germline V gene, are SGDLS and YYNGEE. The cysteine opens and the phenylalanine closes a CDR3 of 16 amino acids. The CDR3 DNA has 48 bases and is translated from base 1. Trimming takes 0 bases from V and 5 bases from J, and the germline ends sit 15 bases apart.

TCR beta CDR3 regions were amplified from RNA transcripts. The first round of RT-PCR for the TCR CDR3 was performed with the HTBI primer set and the Qiagen OneStep RT-PCR kit. Libraries were constructed in a second round of multiplex PCR, after which size selection and purification were performed. Paired-end sequencing of the libraries was performed with 100 bp reads on an Illumina HiSeq2000. Turning to the authors' computational methods: Raw data were processed with SOAPnuke, discarding reads with adapters, uncalled bases, mean Phred below 15, or no exact constant-primer or identifier match. High-quality paired reads were merged with COPE v1.2.5, and unique nucleotide sequences were defined as clonotypes. MiTCR v1.1 was used to align the clonotypes against IMGT TRBV, TRBD and TRBJ reference segments. The analysis included only V-J combinations with a frequency above 0.0001, which together covered approximately 99% of the repertoires. A TCS score was defined as the ratio of F50 (clonal expansion) to E x V (chaos), with BLOSUM62-based TCRdist applied between CDR3 peptides within each V-J. Welch's t-statistics and random forest reduced approximately 520 V-J features to 13, which were used in a naive Bayes classifier (R e1071). The public reads were run again by TCRdb, first through fastp at Q25 and then through MiXCR, and only productive beta chains were kept. Every distinct CDR3 protein forms one entry, paired with its most common genes and DNA. These V and J calls are TCRdb output, not the study's own analysis. The sample has 300,000 or so distinct CDR3 sequences on record, roughly 21% of them singletons. The ten most abundant clones make up around 48% of the sample.

The full study reports these points: A model built on a 13 V-J signature distinguished ophthalmopathy from stable hyperthyroidism, reaching approximately 89% sensitivity and approximately 81% specificity in cross-validation and 80%/75% in testing. No statistical method was used to set the sample size in advance, and investigators knew the group allocation. Most expanded thyroid clonotypes (frequency above 0.001) were also detected in blood, a finding suggesting that blood repertoires may reflect thyroid immune responses. During validation, the model predicted progression to ophthalmopathy a median of about 5.9 months ahead of onset, with approximately 70% sensitivity and 72.22% specificity.

This sequence uses TRBV9 and TRBJ2-1, with TRBD1 as a weak D call on 5 bases. This receptor was taken from a woman aged 50 to 65 with Graves' hyperthyroidism. Sequenced input: blood. This receptor has the CDR3 CASSVGPEDSNNEQFF. The DNA is as follows: TGTGCCAGCAGCGTAGGTCCCGAAGACAGCAACAATGAGCAGTTCTTC.